This T cell receptor (beta chain) emerged from a study of cytotoxic CD8 clonotypes in ibrutinib-treated CLL. Study overall: 11 relapsed/refractory, about 14 treatment-naive; under 18 IGHV unmutated. An average of about 250,000 productive templates and 94,082 productive rearrangements was obtained per sample. Study-wide findings and caveats: Sustained-remission and progressing patients had unequal sampling times.

This clone was counted a few times. Its target is not known. This table comes from immunoSEQ multiplex PCR, and its TCRdb copy is limited to in-frame clones, with some not included. This table holds roughly 160,000 clones, roughly four fifths found once. With cryopreserved PBMCs as the source, roughly 2 micrograms of genomic DNA went to TCR beta libraries. This TCR derives from a human donor with chronic lymphocytic leukemia. Sequenced here: PBMCs, sampled after 12 months of ibrutinib treatment.

CDR3 DNA sequence: TGTGCCAGCAGCGTATTGGGGGCAGATACGCAGTATTTT. It yields the protein CASSVLGADTQYF. The rearrangement links TRBV9 to TRBJ2-3; D tentatively reads TRBD1 or TRBD2 (5 bases each). Trimming left V 1 base short and J 4 bases short, with 7 bases between. Germline V lookup: CDR1 SGDLS, CDR2 YYNGEE. This CDR3 is 13 amino acids long.